This TCR beta chain was retrieved from a study of shared clonotypes between healthy human individuals. In the study overall: Plates per donor: three CD4 naive, three CD4 memory, two CD8 naive, one CD8 memory.

Remarks on this clone: Its antigen is not identified.

Notes on the study in general: Naive subsets generally exceeded memory subsets in estimated richness.

Tens of thousands of T cell genomes, or approximately 0.2 ug DNA, went into the sorted-subset replicate PCRs. Sequencing was performed with immunoSEQ multiplex PCR; in TCRdb, only in-frame clones are kept and a portion is missing. In the table there are 2 million to 2.5 million clones, roughly 93% of which are singletons. This receptor was taken from a man between 18 and 35 years old in good health. Some clones in this sample may be carry-over from other donors' samples. The sample taken for sequencing was naive CD4+ T cells from PBMCs. The subset is: CD45RA+ positively selected.

The CDR3 DNA sequence: TGTGCCAGCCATAATCCAGGGTCCTACAATGAGCAGTTCTTC. This sequence encodes CASHNPGSYNEQFF. This rearrangement joins TRBV28 to TRBJ2-1; possible D gene TRBD1, 5 bases. Trimming stripped 8 bases from V and 1 base from J, with 12 bases between. This CDR3 has 14 amino acids. Germline V CDR1 and CDR2: MDHEN, SYDVKM.